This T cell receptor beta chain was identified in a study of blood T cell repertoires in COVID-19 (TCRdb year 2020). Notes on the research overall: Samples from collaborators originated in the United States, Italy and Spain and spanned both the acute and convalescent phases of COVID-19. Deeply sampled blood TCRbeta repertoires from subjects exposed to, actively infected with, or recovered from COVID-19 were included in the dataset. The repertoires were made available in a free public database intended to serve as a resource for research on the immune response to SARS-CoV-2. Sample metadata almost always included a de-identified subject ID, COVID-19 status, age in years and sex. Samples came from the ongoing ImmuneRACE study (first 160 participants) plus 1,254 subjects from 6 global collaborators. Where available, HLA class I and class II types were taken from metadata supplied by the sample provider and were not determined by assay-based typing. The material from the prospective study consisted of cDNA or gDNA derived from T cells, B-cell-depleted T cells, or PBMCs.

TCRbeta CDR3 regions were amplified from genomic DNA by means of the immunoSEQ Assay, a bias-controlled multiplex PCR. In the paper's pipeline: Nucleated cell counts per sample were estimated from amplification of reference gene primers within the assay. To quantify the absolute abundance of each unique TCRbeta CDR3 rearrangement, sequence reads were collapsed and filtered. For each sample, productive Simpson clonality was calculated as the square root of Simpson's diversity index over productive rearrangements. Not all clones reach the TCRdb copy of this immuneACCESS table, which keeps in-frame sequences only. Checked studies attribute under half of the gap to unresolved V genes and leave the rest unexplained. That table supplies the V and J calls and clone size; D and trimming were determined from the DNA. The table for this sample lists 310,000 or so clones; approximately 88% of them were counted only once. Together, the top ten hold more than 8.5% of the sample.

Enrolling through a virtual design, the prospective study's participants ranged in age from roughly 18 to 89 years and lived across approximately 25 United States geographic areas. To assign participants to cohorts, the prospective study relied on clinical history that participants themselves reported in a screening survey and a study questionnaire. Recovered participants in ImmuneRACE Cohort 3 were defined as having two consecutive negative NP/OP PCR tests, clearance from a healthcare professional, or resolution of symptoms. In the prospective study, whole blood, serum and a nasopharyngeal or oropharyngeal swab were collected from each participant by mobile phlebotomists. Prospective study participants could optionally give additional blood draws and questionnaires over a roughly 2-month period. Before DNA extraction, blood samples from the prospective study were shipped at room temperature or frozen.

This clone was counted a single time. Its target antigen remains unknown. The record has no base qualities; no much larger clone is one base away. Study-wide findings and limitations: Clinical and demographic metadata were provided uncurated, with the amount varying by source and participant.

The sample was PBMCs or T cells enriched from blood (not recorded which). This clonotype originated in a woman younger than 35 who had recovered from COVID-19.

The DNA reads as follows: TGTGCCAGCAGTTTGCTACAGGGGGCTGACACTGAAGCTTTCTTT. This yields the protein CASSLLQGADTEAFF. Recombination connected TRBV28 to TRBJ1-1, with TRBD1 identical over 9 junction bases. The CDR3, cysteine through phenylalanine, is 15 amino acids long. The CDR3 DNA has 45 bases and is translated from base 1. Trimming removed 3 bases from V and 3 bases from J; the gene matches leave 5 bases unexplained. Taken from the germline V gene, the CDR1 and CDR2 loops are MDHEN and SYDVKM.